This T cell receptor (beta chain) was sequenced in a study of T cells in Graves' hyperthyroidism and ophthalmopathy. Overall study findings and caveats: From stable hyperthyroidism, ophthalmopathy was set apart by a 13 V-J model.

CDR1 and CDR2 from the germline V gene are MNHNS and SASEGT. V lost 2 bases and J lost 0, with 7 bases in between. The CDR3 consists of 14 residues. This clonotype was detected only a few times. The antigen is not known. Researchers took RNA transcripts and amplified the TCR beta CDR3 regions from them. The HTBI primer set drove a first-round RT-PCR of the TCR CDR3. TCRdb reprocessed the multiplex PCR reads with MiXCR, giving one entry per CDR3 protein. The table lists fewer than 350,000 distinct CDR3 sequences, about 15% of them singletons, with 30% to 35% in the top ten. PBMCs were obtained from approximately 9.2 ml fresh peripheral blood.

The chain is built from TRBV6-1 and TRBJ1-2; D not certain. The sequence was collected from a woman between 50 and 59 years old with Graves' hyperthyroidism that later progressed to Graves' ophthalmopathy. The source material was blood. The CDR3 reads CASSEIRANYGYTF. CDR3 in DNA: TGTGCCAGCAGTGAAATCCGCGCTAACTATGGCTACACCTTC.